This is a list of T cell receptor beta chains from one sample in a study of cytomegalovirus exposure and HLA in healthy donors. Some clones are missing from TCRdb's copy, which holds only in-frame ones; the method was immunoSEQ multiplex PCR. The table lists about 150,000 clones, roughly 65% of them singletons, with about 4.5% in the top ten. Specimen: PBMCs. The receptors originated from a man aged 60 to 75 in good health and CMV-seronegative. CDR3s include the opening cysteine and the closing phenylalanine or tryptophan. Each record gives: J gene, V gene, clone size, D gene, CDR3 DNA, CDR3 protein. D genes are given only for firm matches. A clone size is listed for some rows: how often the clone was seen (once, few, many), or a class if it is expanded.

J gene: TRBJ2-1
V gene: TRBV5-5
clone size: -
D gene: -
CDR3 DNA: TGTGCCAGCAGCTTAACTCCGGTGAGCTCCTACAATGAGCAGTTCTTC
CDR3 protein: CASSLTPVSSYNEQFF

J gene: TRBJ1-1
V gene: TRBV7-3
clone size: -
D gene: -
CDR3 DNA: TGTGCCAGCAGCCTTGACCCAGGGGCCACTGAAGCTTTCTTT
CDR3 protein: CASSLDPGATEAFF

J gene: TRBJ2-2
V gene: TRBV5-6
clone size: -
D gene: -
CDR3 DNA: TGTGCCAGCAGCTTAGAACTGAACACCGGGGAGCTGTTTTTT
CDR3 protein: CASSLELNTGELFF

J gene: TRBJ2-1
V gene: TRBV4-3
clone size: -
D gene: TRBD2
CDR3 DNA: TGCGCCAGCAGCCAAGTGATGGGACTAGGGGCCTACAATGAGCAGTTCTTC
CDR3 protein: CASSQVMGLGAYNEQFF

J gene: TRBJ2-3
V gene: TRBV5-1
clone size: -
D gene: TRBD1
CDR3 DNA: TGCGCCAGCAGCGAACAGGGGTCCACAGATACGCAGTATTTT
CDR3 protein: CASSEQGSTDTQYF

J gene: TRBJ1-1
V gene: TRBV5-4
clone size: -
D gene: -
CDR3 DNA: TGTGCCAGCAGCTTACAGGGATCGAACACTGAAGCTTTCTTT
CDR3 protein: CASSLQGSNTEAFF

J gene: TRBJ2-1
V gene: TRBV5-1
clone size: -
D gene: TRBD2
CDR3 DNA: TGCGCCAGCAGCTTGGATAGACTAGCGGGATACAATGAGCAGTTCTTC
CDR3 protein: CASSLDRLAGYNEQFF

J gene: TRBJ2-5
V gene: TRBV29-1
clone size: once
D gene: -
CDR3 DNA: TGCAGCGTTGCCCGCGGTGTACAAGAGACCCAGTACTTC
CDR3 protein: CSVARGVQETQYF

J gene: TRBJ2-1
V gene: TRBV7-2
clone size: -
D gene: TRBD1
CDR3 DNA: TGTGCCAGCAGCTTATGGACAGGTGAGCAGTTCTTC
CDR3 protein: CASSLWTGEQFF

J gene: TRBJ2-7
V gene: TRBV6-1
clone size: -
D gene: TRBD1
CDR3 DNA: TGTGCCAGCAGTGTGGACAGGGGGCTCTACGAGCAGTACTTC
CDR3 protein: CASSVDRGLYEQYF

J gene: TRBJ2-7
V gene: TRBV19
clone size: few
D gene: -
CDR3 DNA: TGTGCCAGTAGTATACCCCAGGGGAACGAGCAGTACTTC
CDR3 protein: CASSIPQGNEQYF

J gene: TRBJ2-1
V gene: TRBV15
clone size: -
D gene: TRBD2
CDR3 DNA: TGTGCCACCAGCAGAGGCCTAGCGGGAGGGAACAATGAGCAGTTCTTC
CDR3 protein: CATSRGLAGGNNEQFF

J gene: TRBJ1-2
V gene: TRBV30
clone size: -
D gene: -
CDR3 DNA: TGTGCCTGGAGTGCCACAGGGTACTATGGCTACACCTTC
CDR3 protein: CAWSATGYYGYTF

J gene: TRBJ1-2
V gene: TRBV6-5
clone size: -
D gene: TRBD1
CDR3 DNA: TGTGCCAGCAGGCTCGGACAGGGTACCTATGGCTACACCTTC
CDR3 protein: CASRLGQGTYGYTF

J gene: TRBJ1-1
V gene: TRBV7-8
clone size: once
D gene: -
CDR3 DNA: TGTGCCAGCAGCGGAGCAACAGGATCCAACACTGAAGCTTTCTTT
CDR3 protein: CASSGATGSNTEAFF

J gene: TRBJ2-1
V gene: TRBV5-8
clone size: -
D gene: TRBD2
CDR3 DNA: TGTGCCAGCAGCCTAGGACTAGCGGGAAATGAGCAGTTCTTC
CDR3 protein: CASSLGLAGNEQFF